A selection of T cell receptor beta chains follows, all from one sample in a study of shared clonotypes between healthy human individuals. Sequencing was performed with immunoSEQ multiplex PCR; in TCRdb, only in-frame clones are kept and a portion is missing. The table includes 1.6 million or so clones, roughly 96% detected once. The sequenced sample was naive CD4+ T cells sorted from blood. Source of these receptors: a man younger than 45 in good health. Both conserved end residues are part of each CDR3. Fields, in order: D gene, clone size, J gene, V gene, CDR3 protein, CDR3 DNA. A D gene is named only where the DNA matches it firmly. Rows may omit the clone size; those that give it use once, few, many or a size class.

>NA|NA|TRBJ2-1|TRBV20-1
CSARLIGEQFF
TGCAGTGCTAGGTTGATCGGGGAGCAGTTCTTC
>NA|NA|TRBJ1-1|TRBV9
CASSADGKKGLNTEAFF
TGTGCCAGCAGCGCGGACGGGAAAAAGGGGCTGAACACTGAAGCTTTCTTT
>NA|once|TRBJ2-7|TRBV30
CAWSAANEQYF
TGTGCCTGGAGTGCAGCGAACGAGCAGTACTTC
>TRBD1|NA|TRBJ2-2|TRBV9
CASSVATGTGELFF
TGTGCCAGCAGCGTGGCGACAGGGACCGGGGAGCTGTTTTTT
>NA|NA|TRBJ2-1|TRBV5-4
CASSIRGLIDNEQFF
TGTGCCAGCAGCATCCGGGGCCTAATAGACAATGAGCAGTTCTTC
>NA|once|TRBJ1-4|TRBV18
CASSPLNEKLFF
TGTGCCAGCTCACCACTAAATGAAAAACTGTTTTTT
>NA|NA|TRBJ2-2|TRBV7-3
CASSTRTGELFF
TGTGCCAGCAGCACCAGGACTGGGGAGCTGTTTTTT
>NA|few|TRBJ2-7|TRBV5-1
CASSSGTESYEQYF
TGCGCCAGCAGCTCAGGGACCGAATCCTACGAGCAGTACTTC
>NA|NA|TRBJ2-1|TRBV5-1
CASSHSVSSYNEQFF
TGCGCCAGCAGCCATAGCGTGAGCTCCTACAATGAGCAGTTCTTC
>NA|NA|TRBJ1-2|TRBV5-6
CASSLPDYYGYTF
TGTGCCAGCAGCTTACCGGACTACTATGGCTACACCTTC
>NA|NA|TRBJ2-7|TRBV27
CASSFAGSLSGEQYF
TGTGCCAGCAGTTTTGCCGGGAGCCTCAGCGGCGAGCAGTACTTC
>TRBD2|NA|TRBJ2-3|TRBV5-1
CASTLAGLTDTQYF
TGCGCAAGTACTCTAGCGGGACTTACAGATACGCAGTATTTT
>NA|NA|TRBJ1-4|TRBV5-1
CASRRDPNEKLFF
TGCGCCAGCAGGCGGGACCCTAATGAAAAACTGTTTTTT
>NA|NA|TRBJ1-2|TRBV5-4
CASSVTDYGYTF
TGTGCCAGCAGCGTAACAGACTATGGCTACACCTTC
>NA|NA|TRBJ1-2|TRBV7-2
CASSLPGTGYTF
TGTGCCAGCAGCTTACCGGGAACTGGCTACACCTTC
>NA|NA|TRBJ2-7|TRBV29-1
CSVAGLHSYEQYF
TGCAGCGTGGCGGGACTCCACTCCTACGAGCAGTACTTC
>NA|NA|TRBJ2-5|TRBV14
CASSQGREETQYF
TGTGCCAGCAGCCAAGGACGGGAAGAGACCCAGTACTTC
>NA|NA|TRBJ2-1|TRBV21-1
CASIEQGSEQFF
TGTGCCAGCATCGAACAGGGGAGTGAGCAGTTCTTC
>TRBD2|NA|TRBJ2-7|TRBV14
CASSRIPGLAGEGVSYEQYF
TGTGCCAGCAGCCGGATCCCGGGACTAGCGGGAGAGGGGGTCTCCTACGAGCAGTACTTC
>NA|NA|TRBJ1-4|TRBV19
CASSMAPQGLGEKLFF
TGTGCCAGTAGTATGGCCCCACAGGGCTTGGGGGAAAAACTGTTTTTT
>TRBD2|NA|TRBJ2-1|TRBV5-1
CASSQAGTSGRVVQFF
TGCGCCAGCAGCCAGGCGGGGACTAGCGGGAGGGTGGTGCAGTTCTTC
>TRBD1|NA|TRBJ2-7|TRBV28
CASSLSGQGTHEQYF
TGTGCCAGCAGTTTATCGGGACAGGGTACCCACGAGCAGTACTTC
>TRBD1|NA|TRBJ2-4|TRBV9
CASSASGTGGNIQYF
TGTGCCAGCAGCGCCTCCGGGACAGGGGGAAACATTCAGTACTTC
>NA|NA|TRBJ2-2|TRBV7-2
CASSYGTGVGELFF
TGTGCCAGCAGCTACGGGACTGGCGTAGGGGAGCTGTTTTTT
>NA|NA|TRBJ2-3|TRBV19
CASSSPGGTDTQYF
TGTGCCAGTAGTAGCCCTGGGGGCACAGATACGCAGTATTTT
>NA|NA|TRBJ2-5|TRBV9
CASSGTLGGGETQYF
TGTGCCAGCAGCGGAACCCTCGGGGGTGGGGAGACCCAGTACTTC
>NA|NA|TRBJ2-6|TRBV4-3
CASSQDSSGFLSGANVLTF
TGCGCCAGCAGCCAAGATAGTTCAGGGTTTCTTTCTGGGGCCAACGTCCTGACTTTC
>NA|NA|TRBJ1-5|TRBV15
CATSRDGGRPQHF
TGTGCCACCAGCAGAGATGGGGGGCGGCCCCAGCATTTT
>NA|NA|TRBJ2-5|TRBV18
CASSPAGLRRETQYF
TGTGCCAGCTCACCCGCAGGGTTACGGAGAGAGACCCAGTACTTC
>NA|NA|TRBJ1-1|TRBV28
CASARIGAGNTEAFF
TGTGCCAGCGCGCGAATAGGTGCAGGGAACACTGAAGCTTTCTTT